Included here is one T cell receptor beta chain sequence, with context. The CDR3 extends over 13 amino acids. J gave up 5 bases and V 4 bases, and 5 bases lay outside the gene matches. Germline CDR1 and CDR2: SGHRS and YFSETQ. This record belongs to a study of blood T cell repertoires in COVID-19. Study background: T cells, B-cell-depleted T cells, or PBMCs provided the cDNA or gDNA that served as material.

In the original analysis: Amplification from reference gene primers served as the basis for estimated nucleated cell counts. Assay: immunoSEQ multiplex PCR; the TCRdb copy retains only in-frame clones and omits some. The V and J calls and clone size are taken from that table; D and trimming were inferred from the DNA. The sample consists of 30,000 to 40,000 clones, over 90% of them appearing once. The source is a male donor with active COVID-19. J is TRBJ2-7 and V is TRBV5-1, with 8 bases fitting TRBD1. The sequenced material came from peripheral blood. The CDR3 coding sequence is TGCGCCAGCAGCCGCCTGACAGGGGACGAGCAGTACTTC. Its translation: CASSRLTGDEQYF.